This TCR beta chain was sequenced for a study of molecular identifiers for immune sequencing clone quantification. Listed TCR primers and previously described methods were used for bulk TCR libraries. TCRdb fed the PCR reads into MiXCR, producing one record per CDR3 protein. The data show under 600,000 distinct CDR3 sequences, about a fifth seen once. Trimming took 1 base from V and 7 from J, leaving 17 bases between them. Germline-derived CDR1 and CDR2 are LGHNA and YSLEER. The CDR3 contains 15 residues. This clonotype has just a few counts. Sequencing was performed on naive CD8+ T cells from blood, with Jurkat cell RNA spiked in. Specified subset: FACS-sorted CD8+CD4-CCR7+CD45RA+ naive T cells. The receptor was isolated from a human donor in good health. Some libraries in this study had Jurkat cell RNA spiked in. The chain carries TRBV4-3 and TRBJ2-7, with D possibly TRBD2 on 5 matching bases. As DNA, the CDR3 is TGCGCCAGCAGCCAAGGAGAGGGCCTGAAGCAGGAGCAGTACTTC. It codes for CASSQGEGLKQEQYF.